This T cell receptor (beta chain) was identified during a study of T cell responses to AZD1222 COVID-19 vaccine. Here immunoSEQ multiplex PCR was the method, and the copy in TCRdb shows in-frame clones only, minus some. The sample includes around 180,000 clones, 75% to 90% of them seen just once. Germline-derived CDR1 and CDR2 are MNHEY and SMNVEV (reference sequence). The V segment lost 5 bases and the J segment 6 bases; nucleotides outside the gene matches: 12. This CDR3 comprises 16 residues. The TCR originated in an adult in good health. The sample consisted of peripheral blood, taken on day 0 of AZD1222 vaccination. This chain uses TRBV27 with TRBJ2-5; TRBD2 aligns across 10 bases. Here the CDR3 DNA reads TGTGCCAGCAGTCTTAACCCTAGCGGGAGCGGAAAGACCCAGTACTTC. Protein sequence: CASSLNPSGSGKTQYF.